Below, 20 T cell receptor beta chains from the same sample are listed, as sequenced in a study of CD8 T cells in ankylosing spondylitis. TCRdb reanalysed the 5' RACE reads using MiXCR and keeps one entry per CDR3 protein. This table has 470,000 or so distinct CDR3 sequences, more than 25% appearing once. Study outcomes and limitations: Eight highly homologous variants formed a TCR beta motif that appeared characteristic of ankylosing spondylitis blood.

Antigen specificity for these receptors is unknown. Sequenced material: blood, either unsorted or a sorted T cell fraction (not recorded which). These receptors all stem from a male donor with ankylosing spondylitis.

The rearrangement links TRBV7-9 to TRBJ2-1; no clear D. The CDR3 covers 13 residues. CDR1 and CDR2 (germline): SEHNR, FQNEAQ (reference sequence). Deletions cut 1 base from V and 9 bases from J, with 10 bases between. CDR3 protein: CASSLGEAGEQFF. CDR3 DNA sequence: TGTGCCAGCAGCTTAGGAGAGGCTGGTGAGCAGTTCTTC.

This chain uses TRBV7-9 with TRBJ1-1; D gene uncertain. Germline lookup yields CDR1 SEHNR and CDR2 FQNEAQ (reference sequence). This CDR3 contains 15 residues. With 6 bases removed from V and 0 bases from J, the gap between germline ends came to 14 bases. DNA of the CDR3: TGTGCCAGCAGACGCGGGCCGGAAATGAACACTGAAGCTTTCTTT. Translated, it gives CASRRGPEMNTEAFF. The full variable domain, with the rest looked up from reference TRBV7-9 and TRBJ1-1, is DTGVSQNPRHKITKRGQNVTFRCDPISEHNRLYWYRQTLGQGPEFLTYFQNEAQLEKSRLLSDRFSAERPKGSFSTLEIQRTEQGDSAMYLCASRRGPEMNTEAFFGQGTRLTVV.

The chain recombines TRBV5-4 with TRBJ2-3, with 7 bases fitting TRBD2. V dropped 3 bases and J dropped 5; count of bases not matched to a gene: 9. CDR1 SGHNT and CDR2 YYREEE come from the germline V gene (reference sequence). The CDR3 is 15 amino acids. CDR3 sequence (DNA): TGTGCCAGCAGCTCGGCACGGGGGGATGAAGATACGCAGTATTTT. It translates to CASSSARGDEDTQYF.

This clonotype was detected only a few times. This chain connects TRBV5-1 to TRBJ2-1; 14 bases are shared with TRBD2. Germline assignment: CDR1 SGHRS and CDR2 YFSETQ. The CDR3 covers 17 residues. Trimming cost V 4 bases and J 9 bases; bases outside gene matches: 12. CDR3 region: CASSLPTSGRAMVEQFF. CDR3 DNA: TGCGCCAGCAGCCTACCGACTAGCGGGAGGGCCATGGTTGAGCAGTTCTTC.

This clonotype was counted once. The CDR3 DNA is TGTGCCAGCAGTGAGGGCCTCCTCTTGAAAGCTTTCTTT. Protein product: CASSEGLLLKAFF. The gene calls are TRBV2 and TRBJ1-1; D is unresolved. Germline V gives CDR1 SNHLY, CDR2 FYNNEI. The CDR3 loop spans 13 amino acids. Trimming shortened V by 3 bases and J by 9 bases, and 14 bases separated the two germline ends. The complete variable domain, with remaining parts taken from reference TRBV2 and TRBJ1-1, reads EPEVTQTPSHQVTQMGQEVILRCVPISNHLYFYWYRQILGQKVEFLVSFYNNEISEKSEIFDDQFSVERPDGSNFTLKIRSTKLEDSAMYFCASSEGLLLKAFFGQGTRLTVV.

V gene TRBV20-1 combines with J gene TRBJ1-6; 9 bases fit TRBD1. Germline CDR1 reads DFQATT; CDR2 reads SNEGSKA (reference sequence). Trimming at V came to 5 bases and at J to 7 bases, leaving 6 bases not matched to a gene. CDR3 length: 14 residues. The CDR3 reads CSAPRDRDNSPLHF. The DNA for the CDR3 is TGCAGTGCTCCCCGGGACAGGGACAATTCACCCCTCCACTTT.

This clonotype turned up a few times. The gene calls are TRBV11-3 and TRBJ2-1; D remains ambiguous. This CDR3 comprises 13 residues. CDR1 SGHNT and CDR2 YENEEA come from the germline V gene. Trimming left V 4 bases short and J 3 bases short, with 7 bases between. The CDR3 reads CASSSLIYNEQFF. In DNA form, the CDR3 reads TGTGCCAGCAGCTCTTTAATCTACAATGAGCAGTTCTTC.

CDR3 DNA: TGTGCCAGCAGCAGAACAGGGACAGATACGCAGTATTTT. It is translated as CASSRTGTDTQYF. J is TRBJ2-3 and V is TRBV5-5; D is perhaps TRBD1 (6 bases). The V end was cut by 4 bases, the J end by 3 bases, with 9 bases between. This CDR3 is 13 amino acids long. CDR1 SGHKS and CDR2 YYEKEE come from the germline V gene (reference sequence).

This chain uses TRBV3-1 with TRBJ2-1, with 9 bases aligning to TRBD1. The CDR3 contains 15 residues. Germline V gene sequence: CDR1 LGHDT, CDR2 YNNKEL (reference sequence). V was pared by 3 bases and J by 2 bases, with 2 bases of the junction left unmatched. The CDR3: CASSQDRGAYNEQFF. The DNA of the CDR3 is TGTGCCAGCAGCCAGGACAGGGGAGCCTACAATGAGCAGTTCTTC.

The chain couples TRBV24-1 to TRBJ2-3; D is ambiguous. Deletions cut 8 bases from V and 1 base from J, with 9 bases between. Germline CDR1 is KGHDR and CDR2 is SFDVKD. The CDR3 has 13 residues. CDR3 residues: CATTPMGTDTQYF. The CDR3 coding sequence is TGTGCCACCACCCCCATGGGCACAGATACGCAGTATTTT.

The rearrangement joins TRBV7-8 to TRBJ2-3; 10 bases line up with TRBD2. In germline, CDR1 is SGHVS, CDR2 FQNEAQ. V lost 7 bases, J lost 4 bases, and 11 bases stayed unmatched. CDR3 length: 16 residues. CDR3 bases: TGTGCCAGCACCCGGCCCCCTAGCGGGAGTGCAGATACGCAGTATTTT. It codes for CASTRPPSGSADTQYF.

This clonotype was observed a few times. The chain has TRBV5-1 and TRBJ2-1; the match to TRBD2 covers 7 bases. V shed 2 bases and J 5 bases; nucleotides not matched to a gene: 7. The CDR3 sequence is 15 residues long. Per the germline V gene, CDR1 is SGHRS and CDR2 is YFSETQ. CDR3 DNA: TGCGCCAGCAGCTTAGGCGGGAGTTTCCACAATGAGCAGTTCTTC. Its translation is CASSLGGSFHNEQFF.

This clonotype was seen a few times. The chain uses TRBV12-3 or TRBV12-4 and TRBJ1-4, with D uncertain. The CDR3 length is 15 residues. Trimming stripped 3 bases from V and 0 bases from J, with 8 bases between. In nucleotides, the CDR3 is TGTGCCAGCAGTTTGGTACCAACAACTAATGAAAAACTGTTTTTT. It translates to CASSLVPTTNEKLFF.

This clonotype was seen at least ten times. The rearrangement links TRBV7-8 to TRBJ2-1; D ambiguous. V lost 1 base and J 8 bases, leaving 12 bases between the germline ends. Germline CDR1 reads SGHVS; CDR2 reads FQNEAQ. CDR3 size: 14 residues. CDR3 in DNA: TGTGCCAGCAGCTTAGGCGCAGGATGGGATGAGCAGTTCTTC. Protein sequence: CASSLGAGWDEQFF.

This clonotype was seen only a few times. CDR3 DNA sequence: TGTGCCAGCAGCCTCATGCGAGCGAACACCGGGGAGCTGTTTTTT. Its protein is CASSLMRANTGELFF. The rearrangement joins TRBV14 to TRBJ2-2; no clear D gene. Germline loops: CDR1 SGHDN, CDR2 FVKESK. V gave up 4 bases and J gave up 0 bases, with 9 bases separating them. CDR3 length: 15 residues. The whole variable domain, remainder taken from reference TRBV14 and TRBJ2-2, is EAGVTQFPSHSVIEKGQTVTLRCDPISGHDNLYWYRRVMGKEIKFLLHFVKESKQDESGMPNNRFLAERTGGTYSTLKVQPAELEDSGVYFCASSLMRANTGELFFGEGSRLTVL.

The chain is built from TRBV6-5 and TRBJ1-2; tentatively, D is TRBD1 (5 bases). The CDR3 consists of 13 residues. From germline, CDR1 is MNHEY and CDR2 SVGAGI. V dropped 0 bases and J dropped 7 bases, with 9 bases sitting between them. CDR3 coding DNA: TGTGCCAGCAGTTACTCGTTGGGGGGTGGCTACACCTTC. Translating gives CASSYSLGGGYTF.

This chain connects TRBV2 to TRBJ1-1; the match to TRBD1 covers 8 bases. The CDR3 sequence is 14 residues long. Germline CDR1 reads SNHLY; CDR2 reads FYNNEI. J lost 3 bases, V lost 2 bases, and 2 bases had no gene match. CDR3 nucleotide sequence: TGTGCCAGCAGTGAAAGGACAGGGTACACTGAAGCTTTCTTT. It translates to CASSERTGYTEAFF.

This rearrangement joins TRBV29-1 to TRBJ1-1; D unclear. The CDR3 totals 12 residues. V was trimmed by 7 bases and J by 4 bases, leaving 13 bases between them. Germline V lookup: CDR1 SQVTM, CDR2 ANQGSEA. The CDR3 DNA follows: TGCAGCGGCCAGATTGAACCCACTGAAGCTTTCTTT. Translated: CSGQIEPTEAFF.

This clonotype has just a few counts. The V gene is TRBV28, the J gene TRBJ2-7; the match to TRBD2 covers 8 bases. Germline V gene lookup returns CDR1 MDHEN and CDR2 SYDVKM. The CDR3 covers 14 residues. After removal of 5 bases from V and 6 bases from J, the junction contained 9 bases not matched to a gene. CDR3 sequence reads: CASSPRQRESEQYF. CDR3 DNA sequence: TGTGCCAGCAGTCCCCGACAGCGGGAGAGCGAGCAGTACTTC. Combining the CDR3 with reference TRBV28 and TRBJ2-7 gives the whole variable domain DVKVTQSSRYLVKRTGEKVFLECVQDMDHENMFWYRQDPGLGLRLIYFSYDVKMKEKGDIPEGYSVSREKKERFSLILESASTNQTSMYLCASSPRQRESEQYFGPGTRLTVT.

This clonotype occurred a few times. The chain uses TRBV24-1 and TRBJ2-7, with unresolved D. The ends were cut back, 0 bases at V and 5 bases at J, with 7 bases in the middle. The CDR3 has 13 residues. CDR1 is KGHDR, CDR2 SFDVKD, per germline. DNA for the CDR3: TGTGCCACCAGTGATTTGGAAATCCACGAGCAGTACGTC. As protein: CATSDLEIHEQYV.